Below, 3 T cell receptor beta chains from the same sample are listed, as sequenced in a study of shared clonotypes between healthy human individuals. Libraries were prepared by immunoSEQ multiplex PCR; TCRdb keeps only in-frame clonotypes and omits some of them. In the table there are more than 1,200,000 clones, approximately 98.5% of which are singletons. What was sequenced was naive CD4+ T cells sorted from blood. Indicated subset: CD45RA+ positively selected. These receptors were collected from a young man in good health.

This rearrangement joins TRBV15 to TRBJ2-3; D is ambiguous. This CDR3 is built from 15 residues. V shed 2 bases and J shed 0 bases, with 9 bases lying between them. Germline CDR1 and CDR2: LNHNV and YYDKDF (reference sequence). The chain's CDR3 is CATSRQTSSTDTQYF. CDR3 bases: TGTGCCACCAGCAGACAGACGAGTAGCACAGATACGCAGTATTTT.

The chain recombines TRBV28 with TRBJ1-1; tentatively, D is TRBD1 (5 bases). The ends were cut back, 10 bases at V and 1 base at J, with 10 bases in the middle. CDR3 size: 12 residues. From germline, CDR1 is MDHEN and CDR2 SYDVKM. The CDR3 bases are TGTGCCATACAGGTGAAGAACACTGAAGCTTTCTTT. This codes for CAIQVKNTEAFF.

This chain links TRBV5-1 with TRBJ2-7; possibly TRBD1 for D (6 bases). With 4 bases removed from V and 0 bases from J, the gap between germline ends came to 17 bases. CDR1 and CDR2 from the germline V gene are SGHRS and YFSETQ. This CDR3 region has 16 residues. CDR3 nucleotide sequence: TGCGCCAGCAGCCAGATAGGTGGGGGCAGCTCCTACGAGCAGTACTTC. This codes for CASSQIGGGSSYEQYF.